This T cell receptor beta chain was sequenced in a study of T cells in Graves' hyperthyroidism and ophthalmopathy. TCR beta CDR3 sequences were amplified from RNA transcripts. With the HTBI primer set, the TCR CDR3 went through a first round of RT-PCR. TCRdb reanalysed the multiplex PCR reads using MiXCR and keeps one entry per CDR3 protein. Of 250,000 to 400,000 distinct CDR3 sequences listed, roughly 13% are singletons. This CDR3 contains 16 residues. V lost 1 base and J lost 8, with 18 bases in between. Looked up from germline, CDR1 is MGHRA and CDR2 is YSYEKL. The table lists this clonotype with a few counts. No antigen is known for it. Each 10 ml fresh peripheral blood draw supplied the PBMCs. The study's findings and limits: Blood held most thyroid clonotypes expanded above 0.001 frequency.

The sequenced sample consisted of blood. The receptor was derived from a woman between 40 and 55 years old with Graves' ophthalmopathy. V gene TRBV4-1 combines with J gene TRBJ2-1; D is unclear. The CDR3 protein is CASSQVGMDRSDEQFF. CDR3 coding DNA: TGCGCCAGCAGCCAAGTTGGGATGGACCGGAGCGATGAGCAGTTCTTC.